These 15 T cell receptor beta chains were sequenced from one sample in a study of cytomegalovirus exposure and HLA in healthy donors. The PCR had 60 Vbeta and 13 Jbeta primers. Data came from immunoSEQ multiplex PCR; TCRdb stores just in-frame clones and leaves some out. The data show approximately 160,000 clones, about two thirds seen once. Sequenced material: PBMCs. These receptors originate from a woman younger than 30 in good health and CMV-seropositive.

This clone has only one observation. J is TRBJ2-3 and V is TRBV7-6, with 9 bases aligning to TRBD2. Germline V lookup: CDR1 SGHVS, CDR2 FNYEAQ. This CDR3 region has 17 residues. V was pared by 1 base and J by 4 bases, with 9 bases of the junction left unmatched. The chain's CDR3 is CASSLEVSGGIADTQYF. CDR3 coding DNA: TGTGCCAGCAGCTTAGAAGTAAGCGGGGGGATAGCAGATACGCAGTATTTT.

V is TRBV6-5 and J is TRBJ2-3, with TRBD2 identical over 7 bases. Losses at the gene ends were 0 bases for V and 2 bases for J; bases not matched to a gene: 2. CDR1 MNHEY and CDR2 SVGAGI come from the germline V gene. This CDR3 region has 15 residues. CDR3 loop: CASSYSRGYTDTQYF. DNA of the CDR3: TGTGCCAGCAGTTACTCGCGGGGGTACACAGATACGCAGTATTTT.

In its sample, this clone was seen a few times. The chain has TRBV5-1 and TRBJ1-6, with D maybe TRBD1 (5 bases). Germline CDR1 and CDR2: SGHRS and YFSETQ. The V end lost 4 bases, the J end lost 7 bases, and 15 bases lay between the germline ends. This CDR3 is 15 amino acids long. For the CDR3, the DNA is TGCGCCAGCAGCCCCCTCGCCCCAGGGAATTCACCCCTCCACTTT. As protein: CASSPLAPGNSPLHF.

Note on this clone: At one of its ends the junction is not consistent with the germline gene, which may arise from a read error. The gene calls are TRBV9 and TRBJ1-2; unclear D gene. Germline V gene data show CDR1 as SGDLS and CDR2 as YYNGEE. CDR3 size: 8 residues. The DNA for the CDR3 is TGTGCCAGCAGCCCCTTTGCCTTC. Encoded protein: CASSPFAF.

J is TRBJ1-4 and V is TRBV28, with 8 nucleotides matching TRBD1. Germline V lookup: CDR1 MDHEN, CDR2 SYDVKM. V was pared by 5 bases and J by 8 bases, with 7 bases of the junction left unmatched. This CDR3 has 14 residues. The CDR3, as DNA: TGTGCCAGCAGTCCGGACAGGGTTTGGGAAAAACTGTTTTTT. Translation: CASSPDRVWEKLFF.

The chain has TRBV7-8 and TRBJ1-1; TRBD1 is a possible D gene (6 bases). This CDR3 region has 14 residues. Germline V CDR1 and CDR2: SGHVS, FQNEAQ. The V end lost 5 bases, the J end lost 4 bases, and 14 bases lay between the germline ends. CDR3 DNA sequence: TGTGCCAGCAGCGACCACAGGGCTGGCACTGAAGCTTTCTTT. This codes for CASSDHRAGTEAFF.

This sequence joins TRBV10-3 and TRBJ1-1; 8 positions match TRBD1. CDR1 and CDR2 (germline): ENHRY, SYGVKD. The CDR3 is 15 residues long. J was trimmed by 3 bases and V by 11 bases; bases with no gene match: 14. The CDR3 DNA sequence: TGTGCCCTCCGCAGGGGGGACAGGATTGACACTGAAGCTTTCTTT. Its translation is CALRRGDRIDTEAFF.

This rearrangement joins TRBV7-6 to TRBJ2-5; D is unclear. V gave up 1 base and J gave up 7 bases, with 13 bases separating them. The CDR3 spans 14 residues. From germline, CDR1 is SGHVS and CDR2 FNYEAQ. The CDR3 DNA reads TGTGCCAGCAGCTTAGATGGGTTCGGCGGGACCCAGTACTTC. It encodes CASSLDGFGGTQYF.

This clone has a handful of counts. The chain employs TRBV27 and TRBJ1-5; a weak D match, TRBD1 (6 bases). CDR1 and CDR2 (germline): MNHEY, SMNVEV (reference sequence). The germline V and J ends were trimmed by 6 bases and 4 bases, with 13 bases remaining between them. The CDR3 totals 14 residues. In nucleotides, the CDR3 is TGTGCCAGCAGCAACCCAGGGGTGAATCAGCCCCAGCATTTT. Protein sequence: CASSNPGVNQPQHF.

This clone has a handful of counts. The rearrangement links TRBV2 to TRBJ1-5; TRBD1 agrees at 10 bases. Germline CDR1 reads SNHLY; CDR2 reads FYNNEI. The ends lost 6 bases at V and 3 bases at J; junction bases unmatched: 8. The CDR3 runs 16 residues. CDR3 residues: CASRGTGESDNQPQHF. The CDR3 coding sequence is TGTGCCAGCAGGGGGACAGGGGAGTCGGACAATCAGCCCCAGCATTTT.

This clone was picked up a small number of times. The V and J genes are TRBV19 and TRBJ2-7, with D perhaps TRBD1 (5 bases). The germline CDR1 and CDR2 sequences are LNHDA and SQIVND (reference sequence). Trimming took 5 bases from V and 3 from J, leaving 14 bases between them. The CDR3 length is 14 residues. CDR3 bases: TGTGCCAGTAGTTATTCCCAGGGAAACTACGAGCAGTACTTC. Translated, it gives CASSYSQGNYEQYF.

V gene TRBV5-1 combines with J gene TRBJ1-2, with a weak D call TRBD1 (5 bases). The CDR3 runs 12 residues. V was shortened by 7 bases and J by 13 bases, with 20 bases between the two germline ends. Germline V gene data show CDR1 as SGHRS and CDR2 as YFSETQ. CDR3 residues: CASGADYFSVTF. The DNA of the CDR3 is TGCGCCAGCGGGGCAGATTATTTTTCGGTCACCTTC.

This clone was seen a single time. J is TRBJ1-5 and V is TRBV27; 11 positions agree with TRBD1. Germline trimming cut 5 bases from V and 7 bases from J; bases unmatched to any gene: 10. Germline V lookup: CDR1 MNHEY, CDR2 SMNVEV (reference sequence). The CDR3 contains 16 residues. CDR3 DNA: TGTGCCAGCAGTACAACTGGACAGGGGGCAGGACAGCCCCAGCATTTT. Translation gives CASSTTGQGAGQPQHF.

The gene calls are TRBV27 and TRBJ2-1; a possible D gene is TRBD1 (6 bases). V was shortened by 3 bases and J by 7 bases, with 7 bases between the two germline ends. This CDR3 comprises 12 residues. Germline lookup yields CDR1 MNHEY and CDR2 SMNVEV (reference sequence). CDR3 in amino acids: CASSFQGNEQFF. DNA of the CDR3: TGTGCCAGCAGTTTCCAGGGGAATGAGCAGTTCTTC.

CDR3 sequence (DNA): TGCGCCAGCAGCTTGGTATGGACGGGAAAGGGCACAGATACGCAGTATTTT. Translation: CASSLVWTGKGTDTQYF. The chain has TRBV5-1 and TRBJ2-3; weak D call: TRBD2 (5 bases). Trimming left V 0 bases short and J 1 base short, with 15 bases between. Germline V gene lookup returns CDR1 SGHRS and CDR2 YFSETQ. The CDR3 has 17 residues.